Listed below are T cell receptor beta chains from one sample, sequenced in a study of PD-1 blockade in classical Hodgkin lymphoma. The assay was immunoSEQ multiplex PCR, and TCRdb's table has in-frame clones only and misses some. The data hold about 36,000 clones, with 60% to 80% observed a single time. The starting material was peripheral blood mononuclear cells (PBMCs), obtained before the second cycle of nivolumab. These receptors were taken from a human donor with classical Hodgkin lymphoma. Each CDR3 is given with its conserved first and last residue. A D gene is named only where the DNA matches it firmly. Part of the rows lack a size; the others show once, few, many or a class for expanded clones.

d_call: -
v_call: TRBV18
j_call: TRBJ2-5
clone_size: many
cdr3_aa: CASSRAVETQYF
cdr3_nt: TGTGCCAGCTCACGAGCTGTAGAGACCCAGTACTTC

d_call: TRBD2
v_call: TRBV4-3
j_call: TRBJ2-1
clone_size: -
cdr3_aa: CASSRSGNSYNEQFF
cdr3_nt: TGCGCCAGCAGCCGTAGCGGGAACTCCTACAATGAGCAGTTCTTC

d_call: TRBD1
v_call: TRBV7-7
j_call: TRBJ2-1
clone_size: -
cdr3_aa: CASSLRRRGQDYNEQFF
cdr3_nt: TGTGCCAGCAGCTTAAGGCGGCGGGGACAGGACTACAATGAGCAGTTCTTC

d_call: -
v_call: TRBV2
j_call: TRBJ1-5
clone_size: few
cdr3_aa: CASSDTVGNQPQHF
cdr3_nt: TGTGCCAGCAGTGACACGGTGGGGAATCAGCCCCAGCATTTT

d_call: -
v_call: TRBV5-4
j_call: TRBJ1-3
clone_size: -
cdr3_aa: CASSFSGTGNTIYF
cdr3_nt: TGTGCCAGCAGCTTTTCAGGGACTGGAAACACCATATATTTT

d_call: -
v_call: TRBV27
j_call: TRBJ2-3
clone_size: -
cdr3_aa: CASSQRRTSSTDTQYF
cdr3_nt: TGTGCCAGCAGTCAGAGACGGACATCTAGCACAGATACGCAGTATTTT

d_call: TRBD2
v_call: TRBV7-2
j_call: TRBJ2-5
clone_size: -
cdr3_aa: CASSPGLAETQYF
cdr3_nt: TGTGCCAGCAGCCCGGGACTAGCGGAGACCCAGTACTTC

d_call: TRBD2
v_call: TRBV7-6
j_call: TRBJ2-2
clone_size: -
cdr3_aa: CASSLSSGGIPGELFF
cdr3_nt: TGTGCCAGCAGCTTATCCAGCGGGGGCATCCCCGGGGAGCTGTTTTTT

d_call: -
v_call: TRBV7-3
j_call: TRBJ1-6
clone_size: -
cdr3_aa: CASSSSGFGSPLHF
cdr3_nt: TGTGCCAGCAGCTCCTCAGGGTTCGGATCACCCCTCCACTTT

d_call: -
v_call: TRBV19
j_call: TRBJ2-7
clone_size: few
cdr3_aa: CATSYEQYF
cdr3_nt: TGTGCCACCTCCTACGAGCAGTACTTC

d_call: TRBD2
v_call: TRBV2
j_call: TRBJ2-1
clone_size: -
cdr3_aa: CASTGAAGGPNEQFF
cdr3_nt: TGTGCCAGCACCGGGGCGGCGGGAGGGCCCAATGAGCAGTTCTTC

d_call: TRBD1
v_call: TRBV5-1
j_call: TRBJ1-1
clone_size: -
cdr3_aa: CASSSQGIHMNTEAFF
cdr3_nt: TGCGCCAGCAGCTCACAGGGGATACATATGAACACTGAAGCTTTCTTT